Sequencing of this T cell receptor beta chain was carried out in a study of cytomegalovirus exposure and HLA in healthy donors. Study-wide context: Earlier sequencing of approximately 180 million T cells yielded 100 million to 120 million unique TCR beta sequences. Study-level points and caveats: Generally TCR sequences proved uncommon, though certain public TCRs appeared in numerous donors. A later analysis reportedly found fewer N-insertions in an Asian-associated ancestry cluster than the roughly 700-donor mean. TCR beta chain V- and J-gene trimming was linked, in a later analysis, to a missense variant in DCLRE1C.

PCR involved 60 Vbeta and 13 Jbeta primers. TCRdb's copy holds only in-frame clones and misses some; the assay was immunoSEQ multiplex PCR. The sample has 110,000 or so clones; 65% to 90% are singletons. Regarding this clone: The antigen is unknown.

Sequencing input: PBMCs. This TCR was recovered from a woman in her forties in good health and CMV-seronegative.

CDR3 sequence reads: CASSGPGTGAAEGYTF. The CDR3 coding sequence is TGCGCCAGCAGCGGTCCCGGGACAGGGGCCGCGGAAGGCTACACCTTC. The chain carries TRBV5-1 and TRBJ1-2, with 10 bases lining up with TRBD1. Germline V gives CDR1 SGHRS, CDR2 YFSETQ. The CDR3 runs to 16 residues. After removal of 4 bases from V and 8 bases from J, the junction contained 14 bases not matched to a gene.